This TCR beta chain is from a study of blood T cell repertoires in COVID-19. Turning to this clone: At one of its ends the junction is not consistent with the germline gene, which may arise from a read error.

Sequencing was performed with immunoSEQ multiplex PCR; in TCRdb, only in-frame clones are kept and a portion is missing. The data contain over 350,000 clones, 70% to 90% of them seen just once; the ten biggest clones take up 0.9% to 1.5%. CDR1 and CDR2 from the germline V gene are MNHGY and SAAAGT. The CDR3 contains 16 residues. This receptor was identified in a woman aged 18-29 years who had recovered from COVID-19. The gene calls are TRBV6-8 and TRBJ2-7; TRBD1 agrees at 12 bases. The sample consisted of PBMCs or T cells enriched from blood (not recorded which). CDR3 sequence (DNA): TGTGCCAGCAGTCGGGACAGGGGGCGATCCTCCCACGAGCAGTACTTC. Protein sequence: CASSRDRGRSSHEQYF.